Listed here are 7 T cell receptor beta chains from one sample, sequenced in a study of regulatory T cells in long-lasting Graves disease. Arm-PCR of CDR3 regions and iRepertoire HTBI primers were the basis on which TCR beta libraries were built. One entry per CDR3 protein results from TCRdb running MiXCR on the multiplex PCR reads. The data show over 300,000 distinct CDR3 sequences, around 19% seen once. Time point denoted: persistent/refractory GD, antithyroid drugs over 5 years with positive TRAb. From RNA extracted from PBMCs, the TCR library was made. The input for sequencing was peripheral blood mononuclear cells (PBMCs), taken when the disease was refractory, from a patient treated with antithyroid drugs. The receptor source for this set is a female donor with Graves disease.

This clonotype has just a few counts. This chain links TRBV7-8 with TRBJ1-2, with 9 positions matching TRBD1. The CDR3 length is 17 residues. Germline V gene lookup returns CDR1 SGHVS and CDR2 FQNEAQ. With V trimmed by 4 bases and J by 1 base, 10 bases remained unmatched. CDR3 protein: CASSSDRGASYNYGYTF. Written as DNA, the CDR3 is TGTGCCAGCAGCTCGGACAGGGGTGCTTCGTATAACTATGGCTACACCTTC.

The CDR3 here is CASSVLAGGGGNEQFF. In DNA, the CDR3 is TGTGCCAGCAGCGTTCTTGCTGGAGGAGGAGGCAATGAGCAGTTCTTC. V and J are TRBV9 and TRBJ2-1; possibly TRBD2 for D (5 bases). CDR1 is SGDLS, CDR2 YYNGEE, per germline. The CDR3 is 16 residues long. Trimming left V 2 bases short and J 6 bases short, with 18 bases between.

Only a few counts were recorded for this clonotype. DNA for the CDR3: TGTGCCAGCAGCTTGGGACAGCGTTCCATCTGGGAGCAGTACTTC. The encoded protein is CASSLGQRSIWEQYF. The V gene is TRBV7-9, the J gene TRBJ2-7, with TRBD1 identical over 7 bases. V dropped 3 bases and J dropped 7; count of bases not matched to a gene: 12. The CDR3 totals 15 residues. CDR1 is SEHNR and CDR2 is FQNEAQ in the germline V gene (reference sequence).

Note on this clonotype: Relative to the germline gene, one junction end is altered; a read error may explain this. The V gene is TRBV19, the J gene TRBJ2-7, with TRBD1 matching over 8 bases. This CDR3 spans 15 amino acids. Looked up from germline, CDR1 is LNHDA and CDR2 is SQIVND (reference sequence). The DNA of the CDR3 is TGTGCCAGTAGTATGGCTCGGACAGGGTCCTCCGAGCAGTACTTC. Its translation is CASSMARTGSSEQYF.

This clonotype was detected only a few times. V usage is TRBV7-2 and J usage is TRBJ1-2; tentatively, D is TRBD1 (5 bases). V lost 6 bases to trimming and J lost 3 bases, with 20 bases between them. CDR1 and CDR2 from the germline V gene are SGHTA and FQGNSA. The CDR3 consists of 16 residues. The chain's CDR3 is CASSPGGYRGDYGYTF. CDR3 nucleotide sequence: TGTGCCAGCAGTCCAGGCGGCTACCGAGGGGACTATGGCTACACCTTC.

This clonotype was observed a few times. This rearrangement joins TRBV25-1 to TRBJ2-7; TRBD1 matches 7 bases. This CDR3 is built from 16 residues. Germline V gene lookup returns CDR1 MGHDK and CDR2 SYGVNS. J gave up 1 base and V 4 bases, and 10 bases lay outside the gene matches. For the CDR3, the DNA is TGTGCCAGCAGTGGGCAACAGGGGAAGGGTTCCTACGAGCAGTACTTC. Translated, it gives CASSGQQGKGSYEQYF.

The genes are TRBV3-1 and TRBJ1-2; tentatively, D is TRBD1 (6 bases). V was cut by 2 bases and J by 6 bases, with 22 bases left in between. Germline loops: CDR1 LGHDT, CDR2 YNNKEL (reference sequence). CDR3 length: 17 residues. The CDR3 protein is CASSQKGTLQKADGYTF. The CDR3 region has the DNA TGTGCCAGCAGCCAAAAAGGGACATTACAGAAAGCGGATGGCTACACCTTC.